A single sample gave rise to the 23 T cell receptor beta chains below, sequenced in a study of T cells after posttransplantation cyclophosphamide. Assay: immunoSEQ multiplex PCR; the TCRdb copy retains only in-frame clones and omits some. The sample has 50,000 to 55,000 clones; 70% to 90% are singletons. Sequenced sample: PBMCs. Receptors were obtained from a young man with a blood cancer, CMV-positive, and with a related stem cell donor.

This clone showed up just a few times. V is TRBV2 and J is TRBJ2-7; TRBD1 might be the D (5 bases). The germline V gene encodes CDR1 SNHLY and CDR2 FYNNEI. Trimming shortened V by 6 bases and J by 2 bases, and 5 bases separated the two germline ends. The CDR3 extends over 11 amino acids. CDR3 nucleotides: TGTGCCAGCAGGGACACCTACGAGCAGTACTTC. Protein: CASRDTYEQYF.

The chain is built from TRBV18 and TRBJ2-1, with 8 bases lining up with TRBD1. This CDR3 comprises 15 residues. Germline values: CDR1 KGHSH, CDR2 LQKENI. The junction had 4 bases not matched to a gene; V was cut back by 6 bases and J by 0 bases. CDR3: CASSLTGGSYNEQFF. CDR3 DNA sequence: TGTGCCAGCTCTCTAACAGGGGGCTCCTACAATGAGCAGTTCTTC.

This sequence joins TRBV27 and TRBJ2-1, with D possibly matching TRBD2 (6 bases). The germline V gene has CDR1 MNHEY and CDR2 SMNVEV (reference sequence). This CDR3 spans 14 amino acids. V was pared by 7 bases and J by 1 base, with 11 bases between. The CDR3: CASIGLASYNEQFF. The CDR3 bases are TGTGCCAGCATAGGGCTAGCGTCCTACAATGAGCAGTTCTTC.

The chain recombines TRBV14 with TRBJ2-5; 9 bases are a match to TRBD1. This CDR3 is 16 amino acids long. Trimming took 4 bases from V and 0 from J; bases not matched to a gene: 6. CDR1 and CDR2 (germline): SGHDN, FVKESK. CDR3 nucleotide sequence: TGTGCCAGCAGCCCGGGACAGGGTTTATACCAAGAGACCCAGTACTTC. Translating gives CASSPGQGLYQETQYF.

V and J are TRBV7-8 and TRBJ2-7; TRBD1 might be the D (6 bases). Germline V gene lookup returns CDR1 SGHVS and CDR2 FQNEAQ. The V end was cut by 2 bases, the J end by 0 bases, with 11 bases between. CDR3 length equals 15 residues. CDR3 bases: TGTGCCAGCAGCTTATCGGACAGCCTCTCCTACGAGCAGTACTTC. Translation: CASSLSDSLSYEQYF.

The rearrangement joins TRBV28 to TRBJ1-2; 7 nucleotides agree with TRBD1. The CDR3 totals 15 residues. Trimming at V came to 4 bases and at J to 4 bases, leaving 9 bases not matched to a gene. Looked up from germline, CDR1 is MDHEN and CDR2 is SYDVKM. The CDR3 region is CASSSPPGTAYGYTF. Written as DNA, the CDR3 is TGTGCCAGCAGTTCCCCCCCCGGGACAGCCTATGGCTACACCTTC.

This chain connects TRBV30 to TRBJ1-4; D gene ambiguous. Germline V lookup: CDR1 GTSNPN, CDR2 SVGIG (reference sequence). The CDR3 contains 13 residues. V lost 2 bases and J lost 3, with 7 bases in between. This chain's CDR3 is CAWSRGANEKLFF. In DNA, the CDR3 is TGTGCCTGGAGTCGGGGTGCTAATGAAAAACTGTTTTTT.

This chain connects TRBV7-3 to TRBJ2-1, with TRBD1 matching over 9 bases. This CDR3 region has 16 residues. Germline CDR1 reads SGHTA; CDR2 reads FQGTGA. V shed 2 bases and J 2 bases; nucleotides not matched to a gene: 4. The CDR3 loop is CASSLGTGTPYNEQFF. The CDR3 DNA reads as TGTGCCAGCAGCTTAGGGACAGGGACCCCCTACAATGAGCAGTTCTTC.

The CDR3 nucleotides are TGTGCCAGTAGTATCGGGAGCCAGGGGGCGGCCGAGCAGTACTTC. Amino acids: CASSIGSQGAAEQYF. This chain connects TRBV19 to TRBJ2-7; 8 positions match TRBD1. Germline V lookup: CDR1 LNHDA, CDR2 SQIVND (reference sequence). The CDR3 runs 15 residues. Losses at the gene ends were 3 bases for V and 6 bases for J; bases not matched to a gene: 10.

The CDR3 sequence: CATKGTGIHYEQYF. The CDR3 DNA follows: TGCGCCACCAAGGGGACAGGGATTCATTACGAGCAGTACTTC. V gene TRBV10-2 combines with J gene TRBJ2-7; the match to TRBD1 covers 9 bases. V lost 10 bases to trimming and J lost 4 bases; unmatched junction nucleotides: 11. The CDR3 contains 14 residues. Looked up from germline, CDR1 is WSHSY and CDR2 is SAAADI.

The chain employs TRBV19 and TRBJ2-6; D is undetermined. The CDR3 loop spans 13 amino acids. CDR1 and CDR2 (germline): LNHDA, SQIVND (reference sequence). The ends were cut back, 3 bases at V and 4 bases at J, with 4 bases in the middle. The CDR3 coding sequence is TGTGCCAGTAGTATCTCCGGGGCCAACGTCCTGACTTTC. Translated: CASSISGANVLTF.

This clone was observed a single time. V and J are TRBV2 and TRBJ2-2, with 10 bases lining up with TRBD2. Germline V gives CDR1 SNHLY, CDR2 FYNNEI. After removal of 3 bases from V and 8 bases from J, the junction contained 9 bases not matched to a gene. This CDR3 has 16 amino acids. CDR3 amino acids: CASSDTSGRAAGELFF. The CDR3 DNA reads TGTGCCAGCAGTGATACGAGCGGGAGGGCTGCGGGGGAGCTGTTTTTT.

The genes are TRBV9 and TRBJ2-2; 10 bases line up with TRBD2. Germline trimming cut 3 bases from V and 5 bases from J; bases unmatched to any gene: 10. The CDR3 has 17 amino acids. The germline CDR1 and CDR2 sequences are SGDLS and YYNGEE. The CDR3 region is CASSGRASGSGTGELFF. As DNA, the CDR3 is TGTGCCAGCAGCGGACGCGCTAGCGGGAGTGGGACCGGGGAGCTGTTTTTT.

The table lists this clone with a few counts. This chain links TRBV27 with TRBJ1-1, with D possibly TRBD1 on 6 matching bases. V lost 6 bases, J lost 9 bases, and 17 bases lay in between. In germline, CDR1 is MNHEY, CDR2 SMNVEV (reference sequence). The CDR3 has 13 residues. The CDR3 DNA reads as TGTGCCAGCAGGCAGGGGCCACTACGTAAAGCTTTCTTT. It translates to CASRQGPLRKAFF.

This clone occurred once. The rearrangement joins TRBV6-5 to TRBJ1-2; D not certain. This CDR3 spans 12 amino acids. From germline, CDR1 is MNHEY and CDR2 SVGAGI. The germline V and J ends were trimmed by 10 bases and 7 bases, with 16 bases remaining between them. The CDR3 is CATTARETGYTF. As DNA, the CDR3 is TGTGCCACGACGGCTAGGGAGACTGGCTACACCTTC.

V is TRBV5-6 and J is TRBJ2-4; possibly TRBD2 for D (5 bases). Trimming removed 0 bases from V and 6 bases from J, with 7 bases in between. Germline V gives CDR1 SGHDT, CDR2 YYEEEE. CDR3 length equals 13 residues. This CDR3 is CASSLAGLNIQYF. In DNA, the CDR3 is TGTGCCAGCAGCTTGGCGGGGTTAAACATTCAGTACTTC.

The CDR3 DNA reads as TGCAGTGCGAGTACAGGGCCCGGCTACACCTTC. Amino acid sequence: CSASTGPGYTF. The V and J genes are TRBV20-1 and TRBJ1-2; maybe TRBD1 (6 bases). The CDR3 has 11 amino acids. The V gene's germline CDR1 is DFQATT and CDR2 SNEGSKA (reference sequence). V lost 6 bases and J 8 bases, leaving 13 bases between the germline ends.

The rearrangement joins TRBV15 to TRBJ2-2; 12 nucleotides match TRBD2. The CDR3 sequence is 16 residues long. V shed 1 base and J 6 bases; nucleotides not matched to a gene: 3. Per germline, CDR1 LNHNV and CDR2 YYDKDF (reference sequence). The CDR3 DNA reads TGTGCCACCAGCAGAGTGACTAGCGGGAGATCCGGGGAGCTGTTTTTT. Amino acid sequence: CATSRVTSGRSGELFF.

The genes are TRBV28 and TRBJ2-3; possible D gene TRBD2, 6 bases. The germline V and J ends were trimmed by 1 base and 6 bases, with 11 bases remaining between them. The CDR3 loop spans 14 amino acids. The germline V gene has CDR1 MDHEN and CDR2 SYDVKM. The CDR3 here is CASSLYAGSDTQYF. Here the CDR3 DNA reads TGTGCCAGCAGTTTATACGCGGGATCGGATACGCAGTATTTT.

The V and J genes are TRBV20-1 and TRBJ1-4; D is ambiguous. Trimming left V 3 bases short and J 7 bases short, with 3 bases between. The CDR3 covers 10 residues. Germline V gene data show CDR1 as DFQATT and CDR2 as SNEGSKA (reference sequence). Here the CDR3 reads CSASSEKLFF. DNA for the CDR3: TGCAGTGCTAGCTCTGAAAAACTGTTTTTT.

The CDR3 sequence: CASSYSTSGNYEQYF. CDR3 in DNA: TGTGCCAGCAGTTACTCGACTAGCGGAAACTACGAGCAGTACTTC. V gene TRBV6-6 combines with J gene TRBJ2-7, with 9 bases identical to TRBD2. CDR3 length: 15 residues. Germline V gene sequence: CDR1 MNHNY, CDR2 SVGAGI (reference sequence). V lost 0 bases, J lost 3 bases, and 3 bases stayed unmatched.

The chain uses TRBV5-1 and TRBJ2-3; 9 bases align to TRBD2. The CDR3 length is 17 residues. Germline CDR1 SGHRS, CDR2 YFSETQ. Trimming cost V 0 bases and J 2 bases; bases outside gene matches: 7. CDR3 loop: CASSLGSSGSNTDTQYF. As DNA, the CDR3 is TGCGCCAGCAGCTTGGGGAGTAGCGGGAGCAACACAGATACGCAGTATTTT.

The rearrangement links TRBV7-3 to TRBJ2-7; D possibly corresponds to TRBD1 (6 bases). Germline CDR1 reads SGHTA; CDR2 reads FQGTGA. With 2 bases removed from V and 7 bases from J, the gap between germline ends came to 12 bases. The CDR3 runs 13 residues. This chain's CDR3 is CASSLDRMGEQYF. CDR3 nucleotide sequence: TGTGCCAGCAGCTTAGACAGGATGGGTGAGCAGTACTTC.